This T cell receptor beta chain was sequenced in a study of T-cell memory formation after mild COVID-19. As for the study in general: TCR clusters mostly belonged to single donors.

This CDR3 has 14 residues. Trimming took off 2 bases at V and 6 bases at J, with 13 bases between the two ends. Germline V gives CDR1 MNHEY, CDR2 SVGAGI. TCRdb itself ran the 5' RACE reads through MiXCR, one entry per CDR3 protein. Of approximately 250,000 distinct CDR3 sequences listed, 15% to 20% are singletons. Study-wide findings and caveats: For contracting clones, CD4+ ones sat mainly in CM and EM, CD8+ in EMRA.

As for this clonotype: Its antigen remains unidentified.

The chain carries TRBV6-5 and TRBJ2-5; D tentatively reads TRBD1 or TRBD2 (5 bases each). The sequenced sample consisted of PBMCs or a T cell subset sorted from them (not recorded which). The receptor's source is a man between 18 and 35 years old who had mild COVID-19 (a few samples of this study predate the infection). Cell type and time point are not known. As DNA, the CDR3 is TGTGCCAGCAGTTACGGGGGAGAACACCAGACCCAGTACTTC. Its translation is CASSYGGEHQTQYF.